The clone carrying this TCR beta chain came up many times. Its matching antigen is unknown. Via MiXCR, TCRdb re-called the multiplex PCR reads, giving one row per CDR3 protein. Of about 100,000 distinct CDR3 sequences in the sample, about 20% were seen once. Breast cancer patients provided tissue from their axillary draining lymph nodes. This specimen belongs to a study of breast tumors, draining lymph nodes, adjacent tissues. General observations from the study: That most tumor T cells come from lymph nodes remained unproven.

The germline V gene encodes CDR1 SGHNT and CDR2 YYREEE (reference sequence). The CDR3 contains 14 residues. V lost 0 bases and J 3 bases, leaving 8 bases between the germline ends. The sample was axillary lymph node tissue. The TCR sequence derives from a female donor with breast cancer. Some clones in this sample may be carry-over from other donors' samples. J is TRBJ2-3 and V is TRBV5-4; D is perhaps TRBD2 (5 bases). The CDR3 nucleotides are TGTGCCAGCAGCTTGGTCGGGGAGACAGATACGCAGTATTTT. It encodes CASSLVGETDTQYF. Variable domain in full (rest from reference TRBV5-4 and TRBJ2-3): ETGVTQSPTHLIKTRGQQVTLRCSSQSGHNTVSWYQQALGQGPQFIFQYYREEENGRGNFPPRFSGLQFPNYSSELNVNALELDDSALYLCASSLVGETDTQYFGPGTRLTVL.